Presented here are 18 T cell receptor beta chains from one specimen sequenced in a study of shared clonotypes between healthy human individuals. The repertoire was sequenced with immunoSEQ multiplex PCR; TCRdb's copy has only in-frame clones and lacks some. The sample lists under 350,000 clones, about nine tenths seen once, with roughly 16% in the top ten. Sequenced sample: memory CD8+ T cells sorted from blood. The subset here: CD45RO+ cells pooled with CCR7-negative TemRA cells. Every receptor here comes from a man aged 18 to 29 in good health.

This clone was found once. The V and J genes are TRBV12-5 and TRBJ2-7, with unresolved D. The V end was cut by 6 bases, the J end by 4 bases, with 4 bases between. The CDR3 runs 10 residues. Germline assignment: CDR1 LGHNT and CDR2 FRNRAP. CDR3 residues: CASGRYEQYF. The DNA of the CDR3 is TGTGCTAGTGGGCGGTACGAGCAGTACTTC. The variable domain in full, with the rest retrieved from reference TRBV12-5 and TRBJ2-7, is DARVTQTPRHKVTEMGQEVTMRCQPILGHNTVFWYRQTMMQGLELLAYFRNRAPLDDSGMPKDRFSAEMPDATLATLKIQPSEPRDSAVYFCASGRYEQYFGPGTRLTVT.

The genes are TRBV29-1 and TRBJ2-7, with D perhaps TRBD1 (6 bases). The CDR3 sequence is 15 residues long. The V end was cut by 0 bases, the J end by 2 bases, with 14 bases between. Germline lookup yields CDR1 SQVTM and CDR2 ANQGSEA. CDR3 DNA: TGCAGCGTTGAAGACCGTCATACAGGGACCTACGAGCAGTACTTC. This gives the protein CSVEDRHTGTYEQYF.

This clone was counted once. The CDR3 sequence: CASSTAAGGYEQYF. DNA of the CDR3: TGTGCCAGCAGCACCGCGGCAGGAGGCTACGAGCAGTACTTC. The V and J genes are TRBV9 and TRBJ2-7, with D tentatively TRBD2 (5 bases). V lost 4 bases to trimming and J lost 3 bases, with 14 bases between them. The CDR3 is made up of 14 amino acids. Germline V gene data show CDR1 as SGDLS and CDR2 as YYNGEE.

This sequence joins TRBV7-9 and TRBJ2-2; tentative D call: TRBD1 (5 bases). CDR1 SEHNR and CDR2 FQNEAQ come from the germline V gene (reference sequence). The CDR3 consists of 14 residues. The V gene lost 2 bases and the J gene lost 4 bases, with 8 bases spanning the gap. The chain's CDR3 is CASSLPQGTGELFF. As DNA, the CDR3 is TGTGCCAGCAGCTTACCGCAGGGCACCGGGGAGCTGTTTTTT.

The V call is TRBV7-4, the J call TRBJ2-2; TRBD1 agrees at 8 bases. Losses at the gene ends were 3 bases for V and 5 bases for J; bases not matched to a gene: 5. The length of the CDR3 is 15 residues. CDR1 and CDR2 (germline): SGHVT, SQSDAQ. As DNA, the CDR3 is TGTGCCAGCAGCTTGACAGGGGTGAGGACCGGGGAGCTGTTTTTT. Its translation is CASSLTGVRTGELFF.

This rearrangement joins TRBV15 to TRBJ1-2; D not certain. With 0 bases removed from V and 0 bases from J, the gap between germline ends came to 14 bases. The CDR3 covers 17 residues. CDR1 and CDR2 from the germline V gene are LNHNV and YYDKDF (reference sequence). Here the CDR3 DNA reads TGTGCCACCAGCAGAGACCCCGTGGGAGGCTCTAACTATGGCTACACCTTC. Its translation is CATSRDPVGGSNYGYTF.

This clone has only a few counts. The same CDR3 can be traced to other DNA sequences in this sample. The V gene is TRBV9, the J gene TRBJ2-7; D ambiguous. CDR1 and CDR2 (germline): SGDLS, YYNGEE. The CDR3 loop spans 13 amino acids. Trimming removed 2 bases from V and 4 bases from J, with 10 bases in between. CDR3 region: CASSVGVGYEQYF. The CDR3 DNA sequence: TGTGCCAGCAGCGTCGGCGTAGGATACGAGCAGTACTTC.

This rearrangement joins TRBV6-6 to TRBJ1-6; 7 positions match TRBD1. V trimming: 8 bases; J trimming: 8 bases; junction bases outside the gene matches: 6. The CDR3 contains 13 residues. Germline V gene lookup returns CDR1 MNHNY and CDR2 SVGAGI (reference sequence). CDR3 protein: CASGGTEYSPLHF. The CDR3 DNA follows: TGTGCCAGCGGAGGGACAGAATATTCACCCCTCCACTTT.

J is TRBJ1-6 and V is TRBV15; no clear D gene. CDR1 and CDR2 (germline): LNHNV, YYDKDF (reference sequence). The CDR3 runs 13 residues. V lost 5 bases and J lost 4, with 6 bases in between. CDR3 nucleotide sequence: TGTGCCACCAGCGAGGAGTATAATTCACCCCTCCACTTT. As protein: CATSEEYNSPLHF.

This clone was recorded once. The V gene is TRBV7-9, the J gene TRBJ2-7; D is uncertain. The CDR3 runs 12 residues. V was cut by 5 bases and J by 5 bases, with 10 bases left in between. Germline assignment: CDR1 SEHNR and CDR2 FQNEAQ (reference sequence). CDR3 DNA: TGTGCCAGCAGCCGGCCTCGGGACGAGCAGTACTTC. It codes for CASSRPRDEQYF. Full variable domain (missing parts from reference TRBV7-9 and TRBJ2-7): DTGVSQNPRHKITKRGQNVTFRCDPISEHNRLYWYRQTLGQGPEFLTYFQNEAQLEKSRLLSDRFSAERPKGSFSTLEIQRTEQGDSAMYLCASSRPRDEQYFGPGTRLTVT.

The chain has TRBV13 and TRBJ1-2; no firm D call. Germline V gives CDR1 PRHDT, CDR2 FYEKMQ (reference sequence). The CDR3 is 14 amino acids. V lost 1 base, J lost 4 bases, and 10 bases lay in between. CDR3 sequence (DNA): TGTGCCAGCAGCTTAGATCCGATAGTCTATGGCTACACCTTC. This encodes CASSLDPIVYGYTF.

The genes are TRBV6-5 and TRBJ1-2; the D gene is possibly TRBD1 (6 bases). V was clipped by 6 bases and J by 0 bases, with 11 bases between them. The CDR3 runs 14 residues. Looked up from germline, CDR1 is MNHEY and CDR2 is SVGAGI. DNA for the CDR3: TGTGCCAGCAGCCCAGGACAGCCTAACTATGGCTACACCTTC. This sequence encodes CASSPGQPNYGYTF.

This sequence joins TRBV11-1 and TRBJ2-7; 11 bases align to TRBD1. The CDR3 runs to 14 residues. Trimming at V came to 6 bases and at J to 2 bases, leaving 3 bases not matched to a gene. Germline CDR1 is SGHAT and CDR2 is FQDESV (reference sequence). This CDR3 is CASSGQGATYEQYF. CDR3 nucleotide sequence: TGTGCCAGCAGTGGACAGGGGGCCACCTACGAGCAGTACTTC.

The chain employs TRBV11-2 and TRBJ2-2, with 11 nucleotides matching TRBD2. Trimming cost V 1 base and J 4 bases; bases outside gene matches: 5. The germline V gene has CDR1 SGHAT and CDR2 FQNNGV. This CDR3 is built from 17 residues. This CDR3 reads CASSLAGTSGLTGELFF. DNA of the CDR3: TGTGCCAGCAGCTTAGCGGGGACTAGCGGACTCACCGGGGAGCTGTTTTTT.

The chain uses TRBV2 and TRBJ1-2, with 9 bases that match TRBD1. The V gene's germline CDR1 is SNHLY and CDR2 FYNNEI. The CDR3 loop spans 16 amino acids. V was clipped by 6 bases and J by 3 bases; unmatched bases: 11. CDR3 residues: CASRSTGGAGYYGYTF. The CDR3 coding sequence is TGTGCCAGCAGATCTACAGGGGGCGCAGGGTACTATGGCTACACCTTC.

In its sample, this clone was seen a few times. This chain joins TRBV4-1 and TRBJ2-5, with 7 positions matching TRBD1. Germline lookup yields CDR1 MGHRA and CDR2 YSYEKL. The CDR3 contains 15 residues. The J segment lost 3 bases and the V segment lost 4 bases, leaving 8 bases of the junction unmatched. The CDR3 sequence is CASSREPTGEETQYF. The CDR3 bases are TGCGCCAGCAGCCGAGAGCCCACAGGGGAAGAGACCCAGTACTTC.

In its sample, this clone was seen once. The DNA of the CDR3 is TGTGCTAGTGGTTTTTTGGGACAGTTGCCAGATACGCAGTATTTT. Translating it yields CASGFLGQLPDTQYF. J is TRBJ2-3 and V is TRBV12-5; TRBD1 aligns across 7 bases. The V and J ends lost 3 bases and 4 bases, in that order; junction bases with no gene match: 7. Germline V gene lookup returns CDR1 LGHNT and CDR2 FRNRAP. The CDR3 has 15 amino acids.

This clone appeared a few times. The chain has TRBV25-1 and TRBJ1-2, with 7 positions matching TRBD1. The CDR3 runs 15 residues. V lost 0 bases and J lost 3; bases outside the gene matches: 4. Germline-derived CDR1 and CDR2 are MGHDK and SYGVNS. CDR3 sequence: CASSEYVRGDYGYTF. CDR3 coding DNA: TGTGCCAGCAGTGAATACGTCAGGGGGGACTATGGCTACACCTTC.